These 3 T cell receptor beta chains were sequenced from one sample in a study of shared clonotypes between healthy human individuals. Profiling relied on immunoSEQ multiplex PCR, and the TCRdb table lists in-frame clones only, not all of them. Among some 2.3 million clones listed, 85% to 95% were seen once. Sequencing input: naive CD4+ T cells from PBMCs. The subset was: CD45RA+ positively selected. The source is a man aged 18 to 29 in good health. Some clones in this sample may be carry-over from other donors' samples.

V and J are TRBV30 and TRBJ1-3, with 7 bases matching TRBD1. Per the germline V gene, CDR1 is GTSNPN and CDR2 is SVGIG (reference sequence). The CDR3 is 14 residues long. V trimming: 2 bases; J trimming: 4 bases; junction bases outside the gene matches: 5. CDR3 in amino acids: CAWSPWDRGNTIYF. CDR3 DNA: TGTGCCTGGAGTCCTTGGGACAGAGGAAACACCATATATTTT.

The V call is TRBV28, the J call TRBJ1-1; the D gene is possibly TRBD1 (5 bases). The CDR3 runs 15 residues. CDR1 is MDHEN and CDR2 is SYDVKM in the germline V gene. Deletions cut 3 bases from V and 5 bases from J, with 16 bases between. CDR3 DNA sequence: TGTGCCAGCAGTTTTGGGGGGACGGGGAGGACTGAAGCTTTCTTT. Protein product: CASSFGGTGRTEAFF.

The sample holds one count of this clone. The chain recombines TRBV2 with TRBJ1-1; 9 bases are a match to TRBD1. The CDR3 totals 16 residues. Germline lookup yields CDR1 SNHLY and CDR2 FYNNEI. Losses at the gene ends were 3 bases for V and 4 bases for J; bases not matched to a gene: 9. CDR3 in DNA: TGTGCCAGCAGTGACCGCCCACAGGGGGCGGGCACTGAAGCTTTCTTT. Translated: CASSDRPQGAGTEAFF.